This T cell receptor (beta chain) was retrieved from a study of CD8+ T cells in alopecia areata (dated by TCRdb to the late 2010s). About the investigation overall: Treated patients were enrolled in an open-label pilot trial of oral tofacitinib at 5 to 10 mg twice daily for moderate-to-severe alopecia areata. Tofacitinib was administered for 6 to 18 months, and 6 months of follow-up off drug were then conducted to assess delayed response and recurrence. High-throughput TCRbeta sequencing was used to examine T cell clonal expansion in alopecia areata in both the C3H/HeJ mouse model and human patients. In humans, TCRbeta sequencing was performed on scalp tissue and on sorted CD4+ and CD8+ peripheral blood T cells from healthy controls and from patients with patchy or totalis/universalis alopecia areata. Biopsies were taken from tofacitinib-treated patients at baseline and again at 4 and 24 weeks into treatment, and several of those patients also had a later scalp biopsy. Scalp clonality was compared among normal scalp (n=4), patchy alopecia areata scalp (n=8), and alopecia totalis/universalis scalp (n=8). RNA came from the PAXgene miRNA kit for fixed scalp, the miRNeasy kit for PBMCs, and the RNeasy kit for mouse skin. TCRbeta CDR3 regions were amplified by immunoSEQ multiplex PCR with 35 Vbeta forward and 13 Jbeta reverse primers.

The method behind the library was the immunoSEQ multiplex PCR assay. RNA was extracted from all samples and reverse transcribed into cDNA as template for TCR sequencing. SuperScript III was used for first-strand cDNA synthesis, primed with a 2:1 mix of oligo-dT and random hexamers. Amplification bias was assessed with a synthetic immune receptor repertoire, and residual bias was removed computationally. On the authors' methods: Raw reads were preprocessed to remove errors, and CDR3 was defined according to IMGT conventions as the region from the conserved cysteine to phenylalanine. Clonality was computed as 1 minus the Shannon entropy, with the entropy normalized by log2 of the number of productive unique TCRs. Whether each scalp clone was CD4 or CD8 was inferred by checking scalp TCRbeta sequences against the CD4 and CD8 repertoires from sorted blood. This immuneACCESS table, as held by TCRdb, lists in-frame sequences with V and J called but not all clones. Of the missing ones, under half trace to an unresolved V gene in checked studies; the others have no known cause. D and trimming were read from the DNA, whereas the V and J calls and clone size are those reported in that table. The sample data list about 140,000 clones, and around 58% of these were observed just once. The top ten hold under 8% of the sample.

Overall results and qualifications from the work: Resident alphabeta T cells in normal human skin are also sequenced, complicating scalp TCR repertoire analysis, unlike mouse skin dominated by gammadelta T cells. Compared with normal scalp, lesional scalp, particularly in alopecia totalis/universalis, had higher clonality and more expanded CD8+ clones, which suggests antigenic drive. Compared with mice, TCR sequences shared between patients were less clear, possibly partly because of HLA diversity across the patient population.

A remark on this clone: Its antigen remains undetermined. Base quality data are lacking; no much larger clone is found one base away.

What the time point label conveys for this sample: baseline before oral tofacitinib. Lesional scalp punch biopsies and peripheral blood were collected from alopecia areata patients. PBMCs were separated by density centrifugation and stained for CD3, CD4 and CD8, after which CD4+ and CD8+ T cells were sorted on a FACSAria. CDR1 and CDR2, per the germline V gene, are SNHLY and FYNNEI. Germline trimming amounts to 5 bases on V and 0 bases on J, with 6 as the count of junction bases outside the gene matches. The CDR3 has 15 amino acids, counting the end cysteine and phenylalanine. The kept DNA is CDR3 alone, 45 bases in frame from the first base.

The TCR originated in a human donor with alopecia areata. The source material was CD4+ T cells sorted from blood, sampled at week 0. The rearranged chain carries TRBV2 and TRBJ2-5, with 7 bases in between that match TRBD2. In nucleotide form, the sequence is TGTGCCAGCAGTACTTTCAGCGGGGACCAAGAGACCCAGTACTTC. Its coded protein is CASSTFSGDQETQYF.